The 21 T cell receptor beta chains listed next were all sequenced from one sample in a study of a mutant IDH1 vaccine in newly diagnosed glioma (dated by TCRdb to about 2021). The library relied on the immunoSEQ multiplex PCR assay. Sourced from immuneACCESS, this table was stored by TCRdb with only in-frame sequences that have V and J called. A share of the clones is absent; for the studies checked, an unresolved V gene accounts for under half, and the remainder has no known explanation. The sample data list 85,000 to 100,000 clones, and around 80% of these were observed just once. The leading ten clones occupy around 7% of the sample. Taken with the paper, the label for time point translates to: baseline, week 1 (first vaccination visit). The treatment or condition label of this sample denotes: pre-vaccination baseline after standard-of-care therapy. The source material was PBMCs, sampled from a glioma patient treated with radiotherapy, temozolomide or both. The source is a man in his forties with glioma.

This clone was detected only a few times. V is TRBV11-1 and J is TRBJ1-1; unclear D gene. V lost 4 bases, J lost 5 bases, and 11 bases lay in between. CDR3 size: 13 residues. Per germline, CDR1 SGHAT and CDR2 FQDESV (reference sequence). The CDR3 coding sequence is TGTGCCAGCAGCTCGATACTGGGGACTGAAGCTTTCTTT. This encodes CASSSILGTEAFF.

V usage is TRBV6-6 and J usage is TRBJ2-3; no definite D call. CDR1 MNHNY and CDR2 SVGAGI come from the germline V gene (reference sequence). V dropped 10 bases and J dropped 0 bases, with 14 bases sitting between them. CDR3 length: 14 amino acids. CDR3 nucleotides: TGTGCCACCTACGTGCAGGCCAGCACAGATACGCAGTATTTT. It encodes CATYVQASTDTQYF.

There are a few counts of this clone. V and J are TRBV28 and TRBJ1-5; D is undetermined. Per germline, CDR1 MDHEN and CDR2 SYDVKM. The V and J ends lost 5 bases and 5 bases respectively, with 7 bases between them. The CDR3 spans 12 residues. The CDR3 nucleotides are TGTGCCAGCAGTCAGGCTGATCAGCCCCAGCATTTT. It translates to CASSQADQPQHF.

The genes are TRBV19 and TRBJ1-5; 8 bases are shared with TRBD1. Trimming cost V 3 bases and J 15 bases; bases outside gene matches: 7. The CDR3 extends over 12 amino acids. Germline V lookup: CDR1 LNHDA, CDR2 SQIVND (reference sequence). The CDR3 bases are TGTGCCAGTAGTATCCAGGGGGCTCCTACGCATTTT. Protein sequence: CASSIQGAPTHF.

The CDR3 region has the DNA TGTGCCAGCAGCCTCAGGACAGGGGACTATTTTGAAGCTTTCTTT. Its protein product is CASSLRTGDYFEAFF. The rearrangement uses TRBV7-2 and TRBJ1-1; 9 bases align to TRBD1. Germline V gives CDR1 SGHTA, CDR2 FQGNSA. J was trimmed by 7 bases and V by 5 bases; bases with no gene match: 11. The CDR3 contains 15 residues. Supplemented by reference TRBV7-2 and TRBJ1-1, the full variable domain reads GAGVSQSPSNKVTEKGKDVELRCDPISGHTALYWYRQSLGQGLEFLIYFQGNSAPDKSGLPSDRFSAERTGGSVSTLTIQRTQQEDSAVYLCASSLRTGDYFEAFFGQGTRLTVV.

The chain uses TRBV6-5 and TRBJ1-3; D may be TRBD1 (5 bases). Germline loops: CDR1 MNHEY, CDR2 SVGAGI. V lost 3 bases to trimming and J lost 8 bases, with 11 bases between them. The CDR3 totals 13 residues. In nucleotides, the CDR3 is TGTGCCAGCAGTTATGGACAATCGGACACCATATATTTT. Protein product: CASSYGQSDTIYF.

The chain employs TRBV2 and TRBJ2-5; maybe TRBD1 (7 bases). The length of the CDR3 is 14 residues. The germline gives CDR1 SNHLY, CDR2 FYNNEI. V was shortened by 6 bases and J by 0 bases, with 11 bases between the two germline ends. The CDR3 bases are TGTGCCAGCAGGGAGGGACAGTACCAAGAGACCCAGTACTTC. Amino acid sequence: CASREGQYQETQYF.

This clone has a single count. The chain links TRBV6-1 to TRBJ2-7; 8 bases are a match to TRBD2. Germline loops: CDR1 MNHNS, CDR2 SASEGT. After removal of 6 bases from V and 5 bases from J, the junction contained 3 bases not matched to a gene. The CDR3 is 12 residues long. CDR3: CASSPAGDEQYF. CDR3 DNA: TGTGCCAGCAGCCCAGCGGGAGACGAGCAGTACTTC.

The rearrangement joins TRBV6-5 to TRBJ2-1; the D gene is possibly TRBD2 (5 bases). Trimming took off 2 bases at V and 2 bases at J, with 10 bases between the two ends. From germline, CDR1 is MNHEY and CDR2 SVGAGI. The CDR3 is made up of 15 amino acids. This chain's CDR3 is CASSYRSVAYNEQFF. CDR3 nucleotides: TGTGCCAGCAGTTACCGTAGCGTGGCCTACAATGAGCAGTTCTTC.

The rearrangement uses TRBV28 and TRBJ2-2, with TRBD1 matching 8 bases. V dropped 6 bases and J dropped 5; count of bases not matched to a gene: 11. There are 16 residues in the CDR3. Germline V CDR1 and CDR2: MDHEN, SYDVKM. This chain's CDR3 is CASSYDRGPRTGELFF. The CDR3 nucleotides read TGTGCCAGCAGCTACGACAGGGGCCCGAGGACCGGGGAGCTGTTTTTT.

J is TRBJ1-4 and V is TRBV10-3, with D maybe TRBD1 (5 bases). The CDR3 spans 15 residues. Germline V lookup: CDR1 ENHRY, CDR2 SYGVKD. V was trimmed by 5 bases and J by 4 bases, leaving 14 bases between them. The CDR3 spells CAISSPQGGNEKLFF. The CDR3 nucleotides read TGTGCCATCAGTAGCCCCCAGGGTGGTAATGAAAAACTGTTTTTT.

This chain joins TRBV5-5 and TRBJ2-5; D is perhaps TRBD2 (5 bases). CDR1 is SGHKS, CDR2 YYEKEE, per germline (reference sequence). V lost 4 bases to trimming and J lost 1 base, with 11 bases between them. The CDR3 spans 14 residues. CDR3 in amino acids: CASSRDSIQETQYF. The CDR3 DNA reads as TGTGCCAGCAGCCGGGATAGTATCCAAGAGACCCAGTACTTC. Using reference TRBV5-5 and TRBJ2-5 for the parts outside the CDR3, the full variable domain is DAGVTQSPTHLIKTRGQQVTLRCSPISGHKSVSWYQQVLGQGPQFIFQYYEKEERGRGNFPDRFSARQFPNYSSELNVNALLLGDSALYLCASSRDSIQETQYFGPGTRLLVL.

The rearrangement uses TRBV11-2 and TRBJ2-7; D may match TRBD1 or TRBD2 (5 bases each). Germline V gives CDR1 SGHAT, CDR2 FQNNGV. V lost 0 bases to trimming and J lost 3 bases, with 12 bases between them. The CDR3 is 15 residues long. The CDR3 loop is CASSLESGPLYEQYF. In DNA form, the CDR3 reads TGTGCCAGCAGCTTAGAATCGGGGCCCCTCTACGAGCAGTACTTC.

This clone has only a few counts. This chain connects TRBV14 to TRBJ1-1, with a weak D call TRBD1 (6 bases). The CDR3 loop spans 12 amino acids. V lost 0 bases and J 11 bases, leaving 10 bases between the germline ends. The V gene's germline CDR1 is SGHDN and CDR2 FVKESK. The CDR3 region is CASSQDGGAAFF. In nucleotides, the CDR3 is TGTGCCAGCAGCCAAGATGGGGGCGCGGCTTTCTTT.

This clone was detected once. This chain joins TRBV25-1 and TRBJ2-7, with D perhaps assigned TRBD1 or TRBD2 (5 bases each). V lost 6 bases and J 5 bases, leaving 14 bases between the germline ends. This CDR3 is 13 amino acids long. Germline CDR1 and CDR2: MGHDK and SYGVNS. CDR3 nucleotides: TGTGCCAGCAGCCGGGACCAGTTCCACGAGCAGTACTTC. Its translation is CASSRDQFHEQYF.

The chain uses TRBV21-1 and TRBJ2-5; TRBD2 is the table's D call, not checked against the DNA. TRBV21-1 is described as a pseudogene. The CDR3 runs to 16 residues. CDR3 residues: CASSHPTSGGEETQYF. Written as DNA, the CDR3 is TGTGCCAGCAGCCACCCGACTAGCGGGGGGGAAGAGACCCAGTACTTC.

The chain recombines TRBV6-5 with TRBJ2-7; D gene unclear. CDR3 length equals 12 residues. Germline V lookup: CDR1 MNHEY, CDR2 SVGAGI. V lost 6 bases, J lost 5 bases, and 11 bases lay in between. Here the CDR3 DNA reads TGTGCCAGCAGCCACCCCCCCGACGAGCAGTACTTC. It specifies CASSHPPDEQYF.

The genes are TRBV11-2 and TRBJ2-3; tentatively, D is TRBD2 (6 bases). The CDR3 extends over 18 amino acids. The V gene's germline CDR1 is SGHAT and CDR2 FQNNGV. V was clipped by 5 bases and J by 4 bases, with 25 bases between them. As DNA, the CDR3 is TGTGCCAGCAGCCAGGTGACTAGTGAATTATCCATCGCAGATACGCAGTATTTT. Its translation is CASSQVTSELSIADTQYF.

V is TRBV4-3 and J is TRBJ2-5; D may be TRBD1 (5 bases). This CDR3 has 16 residues. Germline V gene lookup returns CDR1 LGHNA and CDR2 YSLEER. V dropped 1 base and J dropped 11 bases, with 23 bases sitting between them. The CDR3 DNA reads TGCGCCAGCAGCCAAGCAGTACGAACAGGCGCTACTCAGCAGTACTTC. Protein sequence: CASSQAVRTGATQQYF.

This clone occurred a few times. CDR3 coding DNA: TGTGCCAGCAGCGCGCCCACAGGATTTCAAGAGACCCAGTACTTC. This sequence encodes CASSAPTGFQETQYF. The gene calls are TRBV9 and TRBJ2-5; D might be TRBD1 (5 bases). The CDR3 totals 15 residues. CDR1 and CDR2 (germline): SGDLS, YYNGEE. The ends were cut back, 3 bases at V and 2 bases at J, with 14 bases in the middle.

The rearrangement uses TRBV6-5 and TRBJ2-7; D is unresolved. This CDR3 region has 14 residues. Per the germline V gene, CDR1 is MNHEY and CDR2 is SVGAGI. Trimming took off 5 bases at V and 2 bases at J, with 13 bases between the two ends. This CDR3 reads CASSLSLATYEQYF. CDR3 DNA sequence: TGTGCCAGCAGTCTTTCGTTGGCTACCTACGAGCAGTACTTC.